Included here is one T cell receptor (beta chain) sequence, with context. The data belong to a study of blood T cell repertoires in COVID-19. On the study more broadly: Nucleic acid was either cDNA or gDNA, and it came from T cells, B-cell-depleted T cells, or PBMCs.

TCRdb's copy holds only in-frame clones and misses some; the assay was immunoSEQ multiplex PCR. The sample records some 240,000 clones, around 85% being singletons. Germline trimming cut 3 bases from V and 6 bases from J; bases unmatched to any gene: 5. The CDR3 extends over 13 amino acids. Per the germline V gene, CDR1 is SGHRS and CDR2 is YFSETQ. The clonotype comes from a woman of 80 years or more with acute or convalescent COVID-19. The gene calls are TRBV5-1 and TRBJ1-2, with 7 bases aligning to TRBD1. Sequencing was carried out using peripheral blood. The CDR3 here is CASSSLGGDGYTF. CDR3 in DNA: TGCGCCAGCAGCTCTTTAGGGGGCGATGGCTACACCTTC.